Listed below are T cell receptor beta chains from one sample, sequenced in a study of shared clonotypes between healthy human individuals. The method was immunoSEQ multiplex PCR; TCRdb's version includes in-frame clones alone and lacks a portion of them. The table lists about 2.2 million clones, 93% of them singletons, with approximately 1.7% in the top ten. Sequencing was done on a sample of naive CD8+ T cells from PBMCs. These receptor sequences come from a man between 18 and 29 years old in good health. Some clones in this sample may be carry-over from other donors' samples. Both conserved end residues are part of each CDR3. A D gene is named only where the DNA matches it firmly. Clone size is given for some rows only: seen once, a few or many times, or a class if the clone is expanded.

d_call	v_call	j_call	clone_size	cdr3_aa	cdr3_nt
-	TRBV14	TRBJ2-1	-	CASSPEGGRTLFNEQFF	TGTGCCAGCAGCCCAGAGGGGGGCAGGACTTTATTCAATGAGCAGTTCTTC
TRBD2	TRBV4-2	TRBJ2-1	-	CASSPFPRGGAYNEQFF	TGTGCCAGCAGTCCCTTCCCTCGGGGGGGGGCCTACAATGAGCAGTTCTTC
TRBD2	TRBV11-2	TRBJ2-1	-	CASSLGLAGGFF	TGTGCCAGCAGCTTAGGTCTAGCGGGAGGATTCTTC
TRBD1	TRBV27	TRBJ2-1	-	CASSWTGGMNEQFF	TGTGCCAGCAGTTGGACAGGGGGCATGAATGAGCAGTTCTTC
-	TRBV4-1	TRBJ1-2	-	CASSPRWGKVDYGYTF	TGCGCCAGCAGCCCGCGCTGGGGTAAGGTGGACTATGGCTACACCTTC
-	TRBV12-5	TRBJ2-1	-	CASGLTNDREDEQFF	TGTGCTAGTGGTTTGACAAACGACAGGGAGGATGAGCAGTTCTTC
-	TRBV5-5	TRBJ1-1	-	CASSLIRLTEAFF	TGTGCCAGCAGCTTAATTCGGCTCACTGAAGCTTTCTTT
TRBD2	TRBV7-9	TRBJ2-5	-	CASRVGSLADQETQYF	TGTGCCAGCAGAGTGGGCTCTCTAGCGGATCAAGAGACCCAGTACTTC
TRBD2	TRBV5-1	TRBJ2-5	once	CASSLPRSGYEETQYF	TGCGCCAGCAGCTTGCCACGTAGCGGGTATGAAGAGACCCAGTACTTC
TRBD2	TRBV15	TRBJ2-5	-	CATSGRRGEETQYF	TGTGCCACCAGCGGAAGGCGGGGGGAAGAGACCCAGTACTTC
-	TRBV11-2	TRBJ2-1	-	CASRGAVYNEQFF	TGTGCCAGCAGAGGAGCAGTTTACAATGAGCAGTTCTTC
-	TRBV11-2	TRBJ2-5	-	CASSLGQAGRETQYF	TGTGCCAGCAGCTTGGGACAAGCGGGGAGGGAGACCCAGTACTTC
-	TRBV7-2	TRBJ2-7	-	CASSLDPGAYEQYF	TGTGCCAGCAGCTTAGATCCGGGTGCCTACGAGCAGTACTTC
-	TRBV6-5	TRBJ2-1	-	CASRSSYNEQFF	TGTGCCAGCAGGAGCTCCTACAATGAGCAGTTCTTC
-	TRBV7-9	TRBJ1-4	-	CASSLGSATNEKLFF	TGTGCCAGCAGCTTAGGGTCCGCAACTAATGAAAAACTGTTTTTT
TRBD1	TRBV5-6	TRBJ1-5	-	CASSLRRRTGTADNQPQHF	TGTGCCAGCAGCTTGAGGAGGCGCACAGGGACAGCCGACAATCAGCCCCAGCATTTT
TRBD2	TRBV29-1	TRBJ2-7	-	CSVVASGTIPYEQYF	TGCAGCGTGGTGGCTAGCGGCACAATACCCTACGAGCAGTACTTC
TRBD1	TRBV29-1	TRBJ1-1	-	CSVGHRGKTEAFF	TGCAGCGTAGGCCACAGGGGGAAGACTGAAGCTTTCTTT
-	TRBV28	TRBJ2-7	-	CASSDSQPFSYEQYF	TGTGCCAGCAGTGATAGCCAACCTTTCTCCTACGAGCAGTACTTC
-	TRBV28	TRBJ1-1	-	CASRIQFGGMNTEAFF	TGTGCCAGCAGAATACAGTTTGGTGGGATGAACACTGAAGCTTTCTTT
-	TRBV7-8	TRBJ1-4	-	CASRDSNNEKLFF	TGTGCCAGCAGGGACAGCAATAATGAAAAACTGTTTTTT
TRBD2	TRBV18	TRBJ2-1	-	CASSPSGREGRNEQFF	TGTGCCAGCTCACCTAGTGGGCGGGAGGGCCGCAATGAGCAGTTCTTC
-	TRBV7-8	TRBJ2-1	few	CASSHWVSSDEQFF	TGTGCCAGCAGCCACTGGGTGAGTAGCGATGAGCAGTTCTTC